This T cell receptor (beta chain) was obtained from a study of T-cell reconstitution after alpha-beta-depleted transplantation in children. CDR1 and CDR2 (germline): MNHEY, SVGEGT. This CDR3 is built from 14 residues. After removal of 5 bases from V and 7 bases from J, the junction contained 7 bases not matched to a gene. This clonotype has only a few counts. Using unique molecular identifiers, the investigators prepared the TCRbeta library. TCRdb used MiXCR to reprocess the PCR reads, holding one entry per CDR3 protein. Among some 490,000 distinct CDR3 sequences listed, under 15% were seen once. This sequence joins TRBV6-2 or TRBV6-3 and TRBJ2-2; 7 bases are shared with TRBD2. The sequenced sample was PBMCs from the stem cell graft donor, obtained from the stem cell graft. The receptor's source is a human donor who donated a stem cell graft to a child with combined immunodeficiency. CDR3 sequence (DNA): TGTGCCAGCAGTGGGAGCGGGAAAGGCGGGGAGCTGTTTTTT. Amino acids: CASSGSGKGGELFF.